This T cell receptor beta chain was profiled in a study of technical replicates of blood from several donors. CDR3 length: 15 amino acids. The germline CDR1 and CDR2 sequences are SNHLY and FYNNEI. V was pared by 6 bases and J by 2 bases, with 6 bases of the junction left unmatched. Measured with immunoSEQ multiplex PCR; TCRdb has only the in-frame clones, and not every one. The sample lists tens of thousands of clones, about nine tenths seen once, with 0.35% to 0.45% in the top ten. The clonotype was recovered from a human donor in good health. The rearrangement uses TRBV2 and TRBJ2-1, with TRBD2 matching over 8 bases. Sequenced material: T cells isolated from PBMCs. CDR3 residues: CASRQRESPYNEQFF. The CDR3 DNA sequence: TGTGCCAGCAGGCAGCGGGAGTCCCCCTACAATGAGCAGTTCTTC. The whole variable domain, filled in from reference TRBV2 and TRBJ2-1, reads EPEVTQTPSHQVTQMGQEVILRCVPISNHLYFYWYRQILGQKVEFLVSFYNNEISEKSEIFDDQFSVERPDGSNFTLKIRSTKLEDSAMYFCASRQRESPYNEQFFGPGTRLTVL.